The 23 T cell receptor beta chains presented below share a single source sample, sequenced in a study of cytomegalovirus exposure and HLA in healthy donors. The PCR was carried out with 60 Vbeta primers and 13 Jbeta primers. Generated by immunoSEQ multiplex PCR, the TCRdb table keeps only in-frame clones and is missing some. The data contain 150,000 to 170,000 clones, roughly four fifths of them singletons. The sequenced sample was PBMCs. The source of these receptors is a young man in good health and CMV-seronegative.

The chain couples TRBV30 to TRBJ2-2; 9 bases align to TRBD1. This CDR3 region has 13 residues. V dropped 7 bases and J dropped 3; count of bases not matched to a gene: 3. Germline values: CDR1 GTSNPN, CDR2 SVGIG (reference sequence). The CDR3 region is CAFNRGHTGELFF. In DNA form, the CDR3 reads TGTGCCTTCAACAGGGGGCACACCGGGGAGCTGTTTTTT.

This clone has a single count. V usage is TRBV29-1 and J usage is TRBJ2-7; a possible D gene is TRBD1 (7 bases). Trimming removed 4 bases at V and 3 bases at J, with 10 bases between. The CDR3 runs to 12 residues. From germline, CDR1 is SQVTM and CDR2 ANQGSEA. CDR3 sequence: CSVGQGGYEQYF. DNA for the CDR3: TGCAGCGTTGGACAGGGAGGCTACGAGCAGTACTTC.

The chain uses TRBV9 and TRBJ2-7; the match to TRBD2 covers 8 bases. V lost 0 bases and J lost 0; bases outside the gene matches: 14. This CDR3 contains 19 residues. Germline values: CDR1 SGDLS, CDR2 YYNGEE. CDR3 residues: CASSVGPSGRGGHSYEQYF. CDR3 sequence (DNA): TGTGCCAGCAGCGTAGGGCCTAGCGGGCGCGGAGGCCACTCCTACGAGCAGTACTTC.

The CDR3 nucleotides read TGTGCCACCGACCGGGGGACAGGGCATAGCAATCAGCCCCAGCATTTT. Its translation: CATDRGTGHSNQPQHF. The chain carries TRBV19 and TRBJ1-5; 9 positions match TRBD1. After removal of 10 bases from V and 0 bases from J, the junction contained 10 bases not matched to a gene. The CDR3 consists of 16 residues. Germline V gene lookup returns CDR1 LNHDA and CDR2 SQIVND (reference sequence).

Comment on this clone: This sample includes further DNA sequences coding for the same CDR3. The V and J genes are TRBV19 and TRBJ2-4; 7 bases agree with TRBD2. This CDR3 comprises 14 residues. The ends lost 3 bases at V and 8 bases at J; junction bases unmatched: 7. The germline gives CDR1 LNHDA, CDR2 SQIVND (reference sequence). The chain's CDR3 is CASSIGGGRDIQYF. The CDR3 bases are TGTGCCAGTAGTATCGGGGGAGGGAGGGACATTCAGTACTTC.

This clone has just a few counts. The rearrangement joins TRBV4-3 to TRBJ2-1; 8 positions agree with TRBD2. J was trimmed by 5 bases and V by 1 base; bases with no gene match: 7. The CDR3 consists of 16 residues. In germline, CDR1 is LGHNA, CDR2 YSLEER. CDR3: CASSQVQRENHNEQFF. In DNA form, the CDR3 reads TGCGCCAGCAGCCAAGTGCAGCGGGAGAACCACAATGAGCAGTTCTTC.

As DNA, the CDR3 is TGTGCCAGCAGTTTCTCAGGGGGCCCACGCGAGCAGTACTTC. It encodes CASSFSGGPREQYF. The chain uses TRBV6-5 and TRBJ2-7; 8 bases agree with TRBD1. Per the germline V gene, CDR1 is MNHEY and CDR2 is SVGAGI. The CDR3 length is 14 residues. The junction had 8 bases not matched to a gene; V was cut back by 4 bases and J by 6 bases.

This chain uses TRBV5-4 with TRBJ2-3; tentative D call: TRBD1 (5 bases). From germline, CDR1 is SGHNT and CDR2 YYREEE (reference sequence). This CDR3 has 15 residues. The germline V and J ends were trimmed by 2 bases and 0 bases, with 10 bases remaining between them. DNA for the CDR3: TGTGCCAGCAGCTTAAGGGGCCTAAGCACAGATACGCAGTATTTT. Its protein product is CASSLRGLSTDTQYF.

This clone was counted only a few times. CDR3 nucleotides: TGTGCCAGCGCGAAGACTAGCGCCCTAGGTGAGCAGTTCTTC. Its protein is CASAKTSALGEQFF. The chain uses TRBV11-3 and TRBJ2-1, with 8 bases that match TRBD2. The CDR3 consists of 14 residues. V dropped 8 bases and J dropped 9; count of bases not matched to a gene: 12. In germline, CDR1 is SGHNT, CDR2 YENEEA.

In its sample, this clone was seen once. V usage is TRBV7-2 and J usage is TRBJ2-1; possible D gene TRBD2, 6 bases. The CDR3 is 17 amino acids. Per germline, CDR1 SGHTA and CDR2 FQGNSA. V lost 1 base to trimming and J lost 7 bases, with 20 bases between them. The CDR3 here is CASSLGSSPRLGNEQFF. DNA for the CDR3: TGTGCCAGCAGCTTAGGATCCTCCCCTCGACTAGGGAATGAGCAGTTCTTC. The full variable domain, in which reference TRBV7-2 and TRBJ2-1 provide the parts outside the CDR3, is GAGVSQSPSNKVTEKGKDVELRCDPISGHTALYWYRQSLGQGLEFLIYFQGNSAPDKSGLPSDRFSAERTGGSVSTLTIQRTQQEDSAVYLCASSLGSSPRLGNEQFFGPGTRLTVL.

This chain connects TRBV19 to TRBJ2-2, with 9 bases matching TRBD2. The CDR3 has 16 residues. V was clipped by 7 bases and J by 4 bases; unmatched bases: 10. Per the germline V gene, CDR1 is LNHDA and CDR2 is SQIVND (reference sequence). The CDR3 DNA reads TGTGCCAGTACCTCTGGGGGACTAGCAGTCACCGGGGAGCTGTTTTTT. As protein: CASTSGGLAVTGELFF.

The CDR3 loop reads CASSHKTGGNSPLHF. CDR3 nucleotide sequence: TGTGCCAGCAGCCATAAGACAGGGGGCAATTCACCCCTCCACTTT. V and J are TRBV9 and TRBJ1-6; 10 bases are a match to TRBD1. This CDR3 has 15 amino acids. Trimming took 4 bases from V and 7 from J; bases not matched to a gene: 5. The germline V gene has CDR1 SGDLS and CDR2 YYNGEE.

This clone was observed a single time. The gene calls are TRBV7-9 and TRBJ2-5, with TRBD2 matching 15 bases. The germline V gene has CDR1 SEHNR and CDR2 FQNEAQ (reference sequence). The CDR3 is 16 amino acids. Trimming cost V 4 bases and J 5 bases; bases outside gene matches: 5. CDR3 bases: TGTGCCAGCAGCTCTCGGACTAGCGGGAGGGTGGAGACCCAGTACTTC. As protein: CASSSRTSGRVETQYF.

This clone was recorded a few times. The genes are TRBV6-4 and TRBJ1-3; TRBD1 is a possible D gene (6 bases). CDR1 and CDR2 (germline): MRHNA, SNTAGT. V was pared by 0 bases and J by 3 bases, with 12 bases between. The CDR3 sequence is 16 residues long. CDR3 protein: CASSDSAGALGNTIYF. CDR3 nucleotide sequence: TGTGCCAGCAGTGACTCGGCGGGGGCGCTTGGAAACACCATATATTTT.

The chain uses TRBV5-4 and TRBJ2-7; possibly TRBD2 for D (6 bases). The V and J ends lost 1 base and 3 bases respectively, with 11 bases between them. The CDR3 loop spans 14 amino acids. Germline CDR1 is SGHNT and CDR2 is YYREEE (reference sequence). This CDR3 is CASSLYSGNYEQYF. The DNA of the CDR3 is TGTGCCAGCAGCTTGTATAGCGGAAACTACGAGCAGTACTTC. The whole variable domain, filled in from reference TRBV5-4 and TRBJ2-7, reads ETGVTQSPTHLIKTRGQQVTLRCSSQSGHNTVSWYQQALGQGPQFIFQYYREEENGRGNFPPRFSGLQFPNYSSELNVNALELDDSALYLCASSLYSGNYEQYFGPGTRLTVT.

The chain is built from TRBV28 and TRBJ2-7; the D is unclear. V lost 6 bases, J lost 1 base, and 10 bases lay in between. Germline CDR1 is MDHEN and CDR2 is SYDVKM. The CDR3 runs 13 residues. CDR3 sequence: CASRGPLSYEQYF. The CDR3 DNA is TGTGCCAGCAGGGGCCCCTTATCCTACGAGCAGTACTTC.

The chain employs TRBV7-7 and TRBJ2-1; 10 nucleotides agree with TRBD1. This CDR3 region has 16 residues. The trim removed 5 bases at V and 1 base at J, leaving 5 bases unmatched. Per the germline V gene, CDR1 is SSHAT and CDR2 is FNYEAQ (reference sequence). The CDR3 loop is CASSAGTGVSYNEQFF. The CDR3 DNA reads TGTGCCAGCAGCGCCGGGACAGGGGTATCCTACAATGAGCAGTTCTTC.

The J gene is TRBJ2-5, the V gene TRBV6-1; 7 bases align to TRBD2. The CDR3 loop spans 16 amino acids. V lost 1 base and J lost 4; bases outside the gene matches: 9. Germline V CDR1 and CDR2: MNHNS, SASEGT. CDR3 nucleotide sequence: TGTGCCAGCAGTGAAGAGGCTAGCGGAGGGGTAGAGACCCAGTACTTC. It codes for CASSEEASGGVETQYF.

This clone showed up just a few times. This chain uses TRBV30 with TRBJ2-3; perhaps TRBD2 as D (6 bases). The germline V and J ends were trimmed by 2 bases and 1 base, with 16 bases remaining between them. Germline lookup yields CDR1 GTSNPN and CDR2 SVGIG (reference sequence). The CDR3 length is 16 residues. CDR3 amino acids: CAWSYGTSEGTDTQYF. Written as DNA, the CDR3 is TGTGCCTGGAGTTATGGGACTTCCGAGGGCACAGATACGCAGTATTTT.

The chain links TRBV9 to TRBJ2-2; 7 bases agree with TRBD1. Germline CDR1 is SGDLS and CDR2 is YYNGEE. V shed 0 bases, J shed 5 bases, and the junction held 7 bases outside the gene matches. The CDR3 sequence is 16 residues long. The chain's CDR3 is CASSVGETGMTGELFF. The CDR3 DNA follows: TGTGCCAGCAGCGTAGGTGAGACAGGGATGACCGGGGAGCTGTTTTTT.

V is TRBV5-6 and J is TRBJ2-5; 8 positions match TRBD1. The V segment lost 2 bases and the J segment 5 bases; nucleotides outside the gene matches: 8. The V gene's germline CDR1 is SGHDT and CDR2 YYEEEE. The CDR3 has 15 residues. The CDR3 region is CASSFRQGAVETQYF. CDR3 sequence (DNA): TGTGCCAGCAGCTTCCGGCAGGGGGCTGTTGAGACCCAGTACTTC.

V and J are TRBV7-2 and TRBJ2-7; maybe TRBD1 (6 bases). The V gene's germline CDR1 is SGHTA and CDR2 FQGNSA. Trimming removed 0 bases from V and 2 bases from J, with 20 bases in between. This CDR3 has 18 residues. CDR3 in DNA: TGTGCCAGCAGCTTAGCTCCCGGTAGTGGGCGGACAGCCTACGAGCAGTACTTC. It encodes CASSLAPGSGRTAYEQYF.

This clone occurred a few times. V gene TRBV30 combines with J gene TRBJ2-5, with 7 nucleotides matching TRBD1. The CDR3 consists of 15 residues. Germline CDR1 reads GTSNPN; CDR2 reads SVGIG (reference sequence). J lost 5 bases, V lost 4 bases, and 13 bases had no gene match. The CDR3, as DNA: TGTGCCTGGAAAGGACAGGTTTTCTTGGGGGAGACCCAGTACTTC. Translating gives CAWKGQVFLGETQYF.